The 32 T cell receptor beta chains in this list originate from one sample, sequenced in a study of blood T cell repertoires in COVID-19. Data came from immunoSEQ multiplex PCR; TCRdb stores just in-frame clones and leaves some out. This sample has over 130,000 clones, with 88% found just once. The sequenced sample was peripheral blood. Receptor source: a human donor with COVID-19, enrolled during active disease. The donor label of this sample is uncertain.

The rearrangement uses TRBV15 and TRBJ2-2, with D tentatively TRBD2 (6 bases). Germline V CDR1 and CDR2: LNHNV, YYDKDF (reference sequence). This CDR3 spans 15 amino acids. V was cut by 3 bases and J by 0 bases, with 8 bases left in between. The CDR3 spells CATSRGGANTGELFF. DNA for the CDR3: TGTGCCACCAGCAGGGGGGGAGCGAACACCGGGGAGCTGTTTTTT.

CDR3 bases: TGTGCCAGCAGCTCCGGACTCCACCAAGGGTCAGATACGCAGTATTTT. It encodes CASSSGLHQGSDTQYF. The V call is TRBV7-3, the J call TRBJ2-3, with a weak D call TRBD2 (5 bases). Germline V CDR1 and CDR2: SGHTA, FQGTGA. This CDR3 is built from 16 residues. The ends were cut back, 4 bases at V and 4 bases at J, with 18 bases in the middle.

This clone was recorded once. The V and J genes are TRBV5-1 and TRBJ2-2; 11 bases align to TRBD1. The CDR3 sequence is 15 residues long. Unmatched junction bases numbered 5, after V lost 4 bases and J lost 6 bases. Germline assignment: CDR1 SGHRS and CDR2 YFSETQ. In DNA, the CDR3 is TGCGCCAGCAGCCCGGGGACAGGGGGTTCCGGGGAGCTGTTTTTT. Encoded protein: CASSPGTGGSGELFF.

The V call is TRBV21-1, the J call TRBJ1-5; TRBD1 was called by the table and not checked on the DNA. TRBV21-1 is noted as a pseudogene. This CDR3 is 18 amino acids long. CDR3 in DNA: TGTGCCAGCGGGACTGACGGGACAGGGGGCGTCAGCAATCAGCCCCAGCATTTT. Translation gives CASGTDGTGGVSNQPQHF.

V is TRBV7-9 and J is TRBJ2-7, with TRBD2 as a possible D gene (5 bases). CDR1 and CDR2 (germline): SEHNR, FQNEAQ (reference sequence). This CDR3 comprises 13 residues. Trimming stripped 3 bases from V and 2 bases from J, with 8 bases between. CDR3: CASSFSETYEQYF. The CDR3 DNA follows: TGTGCCAGCAGCTTTAGCGAGACCTACGAGCAGTACTTC. Variable domain in full (rest from reference TRBV7-9 and TRBJ2-7): DTGVSQNPRHKITKRGQNVTFRCDPISEHNRLYWYRQTLGQGPEFLTYFQNEAQLEKSRLLSDRFSAERPKGSFSTLEIQRTEQGDSAMYLCASSFSETYEQYFGPGTRLTVT.

V is TRBV24-1 and J is TRBJ1-1, with 7 bases matching TRBD1. The germline gives CDR1 KGHDR, CDR2 SFDVKD. Unmatched junction bases numbered 2, after V lost 5 bases and J lost 6 bases. CDR3 length: 12 residues. CDR3 loop: CATSGGGPEAFF. The CDR3 DNA reads TGTGCCACCAGTGGAGGGGGCCCTGAAGCTTTCTTT.

This rearrangement joins TRBV19 to TRBJ2-7; TRBD1 matches 8 bases. Germline-derived CDR1 and CDR2 are LNHDA and SQIVND (reference sequence). The CDR3 contains 17 residues. Trimming cost V 5 bases and J 3 bases; bases outside gene matches: 15. CDR3 amino acids: CASSSQSEDTGGYEQYF. CDR3 bases: TGTGCCAGTAGTTCGCAGTCAGAGGACACAGGGGGCTACGAGCAGTACTTC.

The count of this clone is one. The rearrangement uses TRBV5-6 and TRBJ2-2; 7 bases fit TRBD1. The junction had 8 bases not matched to a gene; V was cut back by 2 bases and J by 4 bases. The germline V gene has CDR1 SGHDT and CDR2 YYEEEE. This CDR3 has 16 amino acids. The chain's CDR3 is CASSLILAGGTGELFF. CDR3 DNA sequence: TGTGCCAGCAGCTTAATTTTAGCAGGGGGCACCGGGGAGCTGTTTTTT. The variable domain in full, with the rest retrieved from reference TRBV5-6 and TRBJ2-2, is DAGVTQSPTHLIKTRGQQVTLRCSPKSGHDTVSWYQQALGQGPQFIFQYYEEEERQRGNFPDRFSGHQFPNYSSELNVNALLLGDSALYLCASSLILAGGTGELFFGEGSRLTVL.

The chain combines TRBV12-3 or TRBV12-4 with TRBJ2-5, with a tentative D call TRBD1 (6 bases). Trimming stripped 4 bases from V and 5 bases from J, with 8 bases between. The CDR3 consists of 12 residues. The CDR3 here is CASSSRGETQYF. CDR3 nucleotides: TGTGCCAGCAGTTCGAGGGGGGAGACCCAGTACTTC.

The chain employs TRBV7-9 and TRBJ2-5, with 7 bases matching TRBD2. CDR3 length equals 16 residues. Germline V gene data show CDR1 as SEHNR and CDR2 as FQNEAQ (reference sequence). The V and J ends lost 1 base and 5 bases, in that order; junction bases with no gene match: 10. CDR3 coding DNA: TGTGCCAGCAGCTTAGAGGGGAGGGAAGCTTGGGAGACCCAGTACTTC. Amino acids: CASSLEGREAWETQYF.

V is TRBV5-1 and J is TRBJ1-5; maybe TRBD1 (5 bases). The V gene lost 0 bases and the J gene lost 8 bases, with 15 bases spanning the gap. Germline V CDR1 and CDR2: SGHRS, YFSETQ. The CDR3 runs to 15 residues. Here the CDR3 DNA reads TGCGCCAGCAGCTTGGAAGGGGATCTATCGGAGCCCCAGCATTTT. Its protein product is CASSLEGDLSEPQHF. Based on the CDR3 plus reference TRBV5-1 and TRBJ1-5, the full variable domain is KAGVTQTPRYLIKTRGQQVTLSCSPISGHRSVSWYQQTPGQGLQFLFEYFSETQRNKGNFPGRFSGRQFSNSRSEMNVSTLELGDSALYLCASSLEGDLSEPQHFGDGTRLSIL.

The CDR3 here is CASSQVWGGETQYF. The CDR3 DNA follows: TGCGCCAGCAGCCAAGTGTGGGGGGGTGAGACCCAGTACTTC. This chain connects TRBV4-1 to TRBJ2-5; 7 bases align to TRBD2. CDR1 is MGHRA, CDR2 YSYEKL, per germline. Trimming removed 1 base from V and 5 bases from J; junction bases left unmatched: 4. The CDR3 is 14 amino acids.

This clone occurred once. The chain joins TRBV6-5 to TRBJ1-2; TRBD1 matches 8 bases. The CDR3 spans 15 residues. Germline assignment: CDR1 MNHEY and CDR2 SVGAGI. V shed 0 bases, J shed 6 bases, and the junction held 6 bases outside the gene matches. CDR3 nucleotide sequence: TGTGCCAGCAGTTACTCGCAGGGGGCGCCCAATGGCTACACCTTC. Its translation is CASSYSQGAPNGYTF.

The rearrangement links TRBV19 to TRBJ2-1; D is possibly TRBD2 (5 bases). Germline lookup yields CDR1 LNHDA and CDR2 SQIVND (reference sequence). This CDR3 is 14 amino acids long. V shed 5 bases and J shed 4 bases, with 12 bases lying between them. The CDR3 loop reads CASSHRTSYNEQFF. The CDR3 nucleotides are TGTGCCAGTAGTCACCGGACTTCATACAATGAGCAGTTCTTC.

This chain joins TRBV11-2 and TRBJ1-1; the D is unclear. V was clipped by 5 bases and J by 8 bases, with 12 bases between them. This CDR3 is built from 12 residues. CDR1 SGHAT and CDR2 FQNNGV come from the germline V gene. The DNA for the CDR3 is TGTGCCAGCAGCCCTGGAGAGGGCGAAGCTTTCTTT. As protein: CASSPGEGEAFF.

The table lists this clone with a few counts. The chain is built from TRBV2 and TRBJ1-3; D is possibly TRBD1 (5 bases). The CDR3 extends over 15 amino acids. Germline values: CDR1 SNHLY, CDR2 FYNNEI. V was shortened by 5 bases and J by 0 bases, with 11 bases between the two germline ends. The CDR3 DNA reads as TGTGCCAGCAGTTCCGACAGCCGCTCTGGAAACACCATATATTTT. Amino acids: CASSSDSRSGNTIYF.

J is TRBJ2-5 and V is TRBV5-1; the match to TRBD1 covers 11 bases. The CDR3 contains 15 residues. CDR1 SGHRS and CDR2 YFSETQ come from the germline V gene. After removal of 4 bases from V and 2 bases from J, the junction contained 4 bases not matched to a gene. CDR3 amino acids: CASSPGTGGQETQYF. CDR3 in DNA: TGCGCCAGCAGCCCAGGGACAGGGGGACAAGAGACCCAGTACTTC.

The gene calls are TRBV13 and TRBJ1-1, with D maybe TRBD1 (5 bases). The germline gives CDR1 PRHDT, CDR2 FYEKMQ (reference sequence). The CDR3 length is 12 residues. With 6 bases removed from V and 3 bases from J, the gap between germline ends came to 8 bases. CDR3 DNA: TGTGCCAGCAGGGGGGGGTACACTGAAGCTTTCTTT. Protein: CASRGGYTEAFF.

The chain recombines TRBV3-1 (or the pseudogene TRBV3-2) with TRBJ2-1; D not certain. The germline gives CDR1 LGHDT, CDR2 YNNKEL (reference sequence). The CDR3 has 14 amino acids. V was clipped by 1 base and J by 8 bases, with 12 bases between them. CDR3 sequence: CASSQASAEDEQFF. CDR3 coding DNA: TGTGCCAGCAGCCAAGCATCGGCCGAGGATGAGCAGTTCTTC.

The chain couples TRBV7-9 to TRBJ1-3; no firm D call. The CDR3 is 13 residues long. In germline, CDR1 is SEHNR, CDR2 FQNEAQ (reference sequence). V gave up 1 base and J gave up 4 bases, with 5 bases separating them. Here the CDR3 reads CASSLGQGNTIYF. In nucleotides, the CDR3 is TGTGCCAGCAGCTTAGGACAAGGAAACACCATATATTTT.

The gene calls are TRBV5-1 and TRBJ1-2; no clear D. The V gene lost 4 bases and the J gene lost 3 bases, with 10 bases spanning the gap. The CDR3 is made up of 13 amino acids. Looked up from germline, CDR1 is SGHRS and CDR2 is YFSETQ. CDR3 loop: CASSLKQDYGYTF. The CDR3 DNA follows: TGCGCCAGCAGCCTTAAACAAGACTATGGCTACACCTTC.

The chain employs TRBV25-1 and TRBJ1-2; TRBD1 matches 12 bases. From germline, CDR1 is MGHDK and CDR2 SYGVNS. The CDR3 is 17 amino acids. Trimming removed 5 bases from V and 3 bases from J; junction bases left unmatched: 10. DNA of the CDR3: TGTGCCAGCAGTAAGGGGGCCGGGACAGGGGGCGACTATGGCTACACCTTC. This encodes CASSKGAGTGGDYGYTF.

V usage is TRBV5-1 and J usage is TRBJ1-2; 9 nucleotides line up with TRBD1. Germline V gene data show CDR1 as SGHRS and CDR2 as YFSETQ. CDR3 length equals 14 residues. V lost 7 bases, J lost 5 bases, and 9 bases stayed unmatched. The CDR3 bases are TGCGCCAGCGGACCGGGACAGGGACTGTATGGCTACACCTTC. This translates into CASGPGQGLYGYTF.

This sequence joins TRBV5-1 and TRBJ2-2, with 7 bases aligning to TRBD1. V lost 4 bases, J lost 0 bases, and 3 bases stayed unmatched. Germline CDR1 reads SGHRS; CDR2 reads YFSETQ. The CDR3 covers 15 residues. The CDR3 region has the DNA TGCGCCAGCAGCCCCGGGACAGCGAACACCGGGGAGCTGTTTTTT. Translation gives CASSPGTANTGELFF.

The count of this clone is one. The rearrangement joins TRBV6-2 or TRBV6-3 to TRBJ2-3; no reliable D call. V was pared by 6 bases and J by 1 base, with 14 bases between. There are 15 residues in the CDR3. Germline CDR1 is MNHEY and CDR2 is SVGEGT. The CDR3: CASSRGVERTDTQYF. Written as DNA, the CDR3 is TGTGCCAGCAGCCGAGGTGTCGAACGCACAGATACGCAGTATTTT.

V and J are TRBV2 and TRBJ2-7; D perhaps matches TRBD2 (6 bases). Germline loops: CDR1 SNHLY, CDR2 FYNNEI. The CDR3 runs to 16 residues. V was trimmed by 4 bases and J by 2 bases, leaving 18 bases between them. CDR3 DNA sequence: TGTGCCAGCAGTGGGGGGGTTGGACGTGGGACCTACGAGCAGTACTTC. Amino acids: CASSGGVGRGTYEQYF.

This clone turned up a few times. J is TRBJ1-1 and V is TRBV5-1; D possibly corresponds to TRBD1 (6 bases). The CDR3 is 14 amino acids. Trimming took 4 bases from V and 6 from J, leaving 16 bases between them. Looked up from germline, CDR1 is SGHRS and CDR2 is YFSETQ. CDR3 sequence: CASSMGGGGAEAFF. The CDR3 DNA reads TGCGCCAGCAGCATGGGAGGCGGGGGCGCTGAAGCTTTCTTT.

This chain joins TRBV30 and TRBJ1-3; 9 bases are shared with TRBD1. The junction had 6 bases not matched to a gene; V was cut back by 5 bases and J by 4 bases. The CDR3 is made up of 14 amino acids. CDR1 and CDR2 (germline): GTSNPN, SVGIG (reference sequence). The chain's CDR3 is CAWFTGGAGNTIYF. CDR3 bases: TGTGCCTGGTTTACAGGGGGCGCCGGAAACACCATATATTTT. The full variable domain, in which reference TRBV30 and TRBJ1-3 provide the parts outside the CDR3, is SQTIHQWPATLVQPVGSPLSLECTVEGTSNPNLYWYRQAAGRGLQLLFYSVGIGQISSEVPQNLSASRPQDRQFILSSKKLLLSDSGFYLCAWFTGGAGNTIYFGEGSWLTVV.

This rearrangement joins TRBV11-3 to TRBJ1-1; a weak D match, TRBD1 (6 bases). The CDR3 has 13 amino acids. The V end was cut by 9 bases, the J end by 0 bases, with 11 bases between. The V gene's germline CDR1 is SGHNT and CDR2 YENEEA. This CDR3 is CASQGRMNTEAFF. The CDR3 DNA sequence: TGTGCCAGTCAGGGGCGGATGAACACTGAAGCTTTCTTT.

This chain connects TRBV3-1 (or the pseudogene TRBV3-2) to TRBJ1-2; 7 bases are shared with TRBD1. Germline CDR1 reads LGHDT; CDR2 reads YNNKEL (reference sequence). This CDR3 is 14 amino acids long. The junction had 11 bases not matched to a gene; V was cut back by 7 bases and J by 6 bases. CDR3 bases: TGTGCCAGCACCGCACAGGGGCACCAAAATGGCTACACCTTC. Translation gives CASTAQGHQNGYTF.

The chain links TRBV30 to TRBJ2-7; TRBD1 agrees at 9 bases. V was pared by 7 bases and J by 6 bases, with 13 bases of the junction left unmatched. Germline values: CDR1 GTSNPN, CDR2 SVGIG (reference sequence). The CDR3 is 14 amino acids. The CDR3 nucleotides are TGTGCCTACTCGCCAGGGACAGGGATTTTCGAGCAGTACTTC. Its protein product is CAYSPGTGIFEQYF.

This clone was counted once. V and J are TRBV29-1 and TRBJ1-2; D remains ambiguous. Germline V gene data show CDR1 as SQVTM and CDR2 as ANQGSEA. V shed 5 bases and J shed 2 bases, with 3 bases lying between them. The CDR3 runs 10 residues. The DNA for the CDR3 is TGCAGCGTTCCGAACTATGGCTACACCTTC. Encoded protein: CSVPNYGYTF.